Presented here are 4 T cell receptor beta chains from one specimen sequenced in a study of OX40 agonist ivuxolimab in advanced cancers. TCRdb keeps only in-frame clones here, not all; method: immunoSEQ multiplex PCR. Of around 80,000 clones in the sample, approximately 92% were seen once. Sequences were derived from CD4+ or CD8+ T cells sorted from blood, sampled in a trial of the OX40 agonist ivuxolimab. The source of these receptors is an adult with an advanced solid tumor such as melanoma, head and neck, liver or kidney cancer.

The gene calls are TRBV7-9 and TRBJ2-7; 8 bases line up with TRBD2. The germline V gene has CDR1 SEHNR and CDR2 FQNEAQ (reference sequence). V was pared by 2 bases and J by 5 bases, with 5 bases of the junction left unmatched. The CDR3 contains 14 residues. The CDR3 bases are TGTGCCAGCAGCTTACGGGGGGGACCGGACGAGCAGTACTTC. Translation: CASSLRGGPDEQYF.

The V and J genes are TRBV7-9 and TRBJ2-1; TRBD1 agrees at 7 bases. With 2 bases clipped from V and 5 bases from J, the junction kept 6 bases outside the gene matches. Germline V CDR1 and CDR2: SEHNR, FQNEAQ (reference sequence). The CDR3 has 15 amino acids. The CDR3 DNA is TGTGCCAGCAGCTTATTTGCAGGGGGTAACAATGAGCAGTTCTTC. Translation: CASSLFAGGNNEQFF.

This rearrangement joins TRBV19 to TRBJ1-4; possibly TRBD1 for D (5 bases). The CDR3 extends over 13 amino acids. Germline loops: CDR1 LNHDA, CDR2 SQIVND (reference sequence). V shed 7 bases and J shed 5 bases, with 11 bases lying between them. CDR3 nucleotides: TGTGCCAGTACCAGGCGGGGGAATGAAAAACTGTTTTTT. It specifies CASTRRGNEKLFF.

This chain uses TRBV29-1 with TRBJ2-5, with no clear D. The CDR3 consists of 13 residues. Trimming shortened V by 7 bases and J by 3 bases, and 15 bases separated the two germline ends. The germline CDR1 and CDR2 sequences are SQVTM and ANQGSEA. The CDR3 here is CSAWQVPKETQYF. The CDR3 nucleotides read TGCAGCGCGTGGCAGGTACCCAAAGAGACCCAGTACTTC.